The 25 T cell receptor beta chains given below trace back to one sample, sequenced in a study of OX40 agonist ivuxolimab in advanced cancers. The table came from immunoSEQ multiplex PCR; TCRdb's copy has only in-frame clones and leaves some out. The sample records around 26,000 clones, approximately 85% being singletons. The starting material was CD4+ or CD8+ T cells sorted from blood, obtained in a trial of the OX40 agonist ivuxolimab. These receptors were taken from an adult with an advanced solid tumor such as melanoma, head and neck, liver or kidney cancer.

V is TRBV9 and J is TRBJ1-6; no reliable D call. V dropped 0 bases and J dropped 0 bases, with 7 bases sitting between them. Germline CDR1 reads SGDLS; CDR2 reads YYNGEE. CDR3 length equals 16 residues. The CDR3 DNA sequence: TGTGCCAGCAGCGTAGCGGGGAGCTCCTATAATTCACCCCTCCACTTT. Its protein product is CASSVAGSSYNSPLHF.

V usage is TRBV5-1 and J usage is TRBJ2-3; TRBD2 matches 15 bases. V trimming: 5 bases; J trimming: 5 bases; junction bases outside the gene matches: 6. Germline V gene lookup returns CDR1 SGHRS and CDR2 YFSETQ. The CDR3 covers 16 residues. DNA of the CDR3: TGCGCCAGCAGTGGACTAGCGGGGGGGCCCGTAGATACGCAGTATTTT. This translates into CASSGLAGGPVDTQYF.

The chain's CDR3 is CASSFAGSSYNEQFF. CDR3 coding DNA: TGTGCCAGCAGCTTCGCAGGGAGCTCCTACAATGAGCAGTTCTTC. This chain uses TRBV7-2 with TRBJ2-1; D may match TRBD1 or TRBD2 (5 bases each). Trimming shortened V by 3 bases and J by 0 bases, and 9 bases separated the two germline ends. The CDR3 consists of 15 residues. Germline-derived CDR1 and CDR2 are SGHTA and FQGNSA.

The J gene is TRBJ2-3, the V gene TRBV7-2; D is undetermined. Germline loops: CDR1 SGHTA, CDR2 FQGNSA. The CDR3 has 13 residues. Trimming took off 5 bases at V and 6 bases at J, with 12 bases between the two ends. CDR3 sequence (DNA): TGTGCCAGCAGCCCCGGAATAGCCGATACGCAGTATTTT. Its translation: CASSPGIADTQYF.

This clone was seen just once. The rearrangement joins TRBV6-4 to TRBJ2-7; 9 bases fit TRBD1. This CDR3 region has 13 residues. CDR1 and CDR2 from the germline V gene are MRHNA and SNTAGT. V was pared by 6 bases and J by 6 bases, with 6 bases of the junction left unmatched. The CDR3 DNA follows: TGTGCCAGCAGCCCCGGGACAGGGTTCGAGCAGTACTTC. It is translated as CASSPGTGFEQYF.

This chain connects TRBV28 to TRBJ2-7; 9 nucleotides match TRBD2. There are 17 residues in the CDR3. After removal of 4 bases from V and 7 bases from J, the junction contained 17 bases not matched to a gene. In germline, CDR1 is MDHEN, CDR2 SYDVKM. CDR3 residues: CASSSPSGALGEGEQYF. As DNA, the CDR3 is TGTGCCAGCAGTTCACCTAGCGGGGCCCTAGGCGAGGGGGAGCAGTACTTC.

This rearrangement joins TRBV6-6 to TRBJ2-7; unclear D gene. Trimming left V 1 base short and J 5 bases short, with 3 bases between. The germline V gene encodes CDR1 MNHNY and CDR2 SVGAGI (reference sequence). This CDR3 contains 11 residues. This CDR3 is CASSYYHEQYF. The CDR3 bases are TGTGCCAGCAGTTACTACCACGAGCAGTACTTC.

The genes are TRBV28 and TRBJ2-5; D possibly matches TRBD1 or TRBD2 (5 bases each). V lost 7 bases and J lost 5, with 14 bases in between. Germline V gene sequence: CDR1 MDHEN, CDR2 SYDVKM. The CDR3 spans 13 residues. The CDR3 region has the DNA TGTGCCAGCAATTTTCGGGGCGAGGAGACCCAGTACTTC. Translated, it gives CASNFRGEETQYF.

The V gene is TRBV30, the J gene TRBJ1-4; D is undetermined. Germline V CDR1 and CDR2: GTSNPN, SVGIG (reference sequence). Between the trimmed V and J ends, which lost 5 bases and 10 bases, there was a span of 14 bases. The CDR3 totals 12 residues. CDR3 DNA: TGTGCCTGGGCTAATGTTTTGGGAAAACTGTTTTTT. Protein product: CAWANVLGKLFF.

This sequence joins TRBV6-1 and TRBJ1-1, with 7 bases lining up with TRBD1. Germline assignment: CDR1 MNHNS and CDR2 SASEGT. V lost 4 bases and J lost 4; bases outside the gene matches: 9. The CDR3 totals 15 residues. The CDR3: CASSAQGGRFTEAFF. CDR3 coding DNA: TGTGCCAGCAGTGCCCAGGGGGGGCGATTCACTGAAGCTTTCTTT.

The V gene is TRBV14, the J gene TRBJ1-2; D remains ambiguous. Germline assignment: CDR1 SGHDN and CDR2 FVKESK. Trimming took 4 bases from V and 8 from J, leaving 11 bases between them. This CDR3 has 12 amino acids. CDR3 sequence: CASSPTRSGYTF. Written as DNA, the CDR3 is TGTGCCAGCAGCCCAACCCGCAGCGGCTACACCTTC.

This rearrangement joins TRBV19 to TRBJ2-1; D gene uncertain. The germline gives CDR1 LNHDA, CDR2 SQIVND (reference sequence). V was cut by 10 bases and J by 3 bases, with 13 bases left in between. This CDR3 has 13 residues. The CDR3 loop reads CATTQSFYNEQFF. DNA for the CDR3: TGTGCCACCACACAGAGTTTCTACAATGAGCAGTTCTTC.

The chain is built from TRBV11-2 and TRBJ2-6; D is undetermined. Looked up from germline, CDR1 is SGHAT and CDR2 is FQNNGV. The CDR3 totals 15 residues. V lost 1 base and J lost 4, with 8 bases in between. Written as DNA, the CDR3 is TGTGCCAGCAGCTTAGGCCCTCGGGGGGCCAACGTCCTGACTTTC. It specifies CASSLGPRGANVLTF.

This sequence joins TRBV2 and TRBJ1-2; 9 bases map to TRBD1. The CDR3 contains 15 residues. The germline V gene has CDR1 SNHLY and CDR2 FYNNEI. The V segment lost 5 bases and the J segment 2 bases; nucleotides outside the gene matches: 6. CDR3 sequence reads: CASSYPGQGNYGYTF. The CDR3, as DNA: TGTGCCAGCAGTTACCCGGGACAGGGAAACTATGGCTACACCTTC.

The chain carries TRBV6-5 and TRBJ1-1; 8 nucleotides align to TRBD1. The CDR3 has 13 amino acids. CDR1 MNHEY and CDR2 SVGAGI come from the germline V gene. With 5 bases clipped from V and 5 bases from J, the junction kept 4 bases outside the gene matches. The CDR3 DNA reads as TGTGCCAGCAGTCTACAGGGGGAGACTGAAGCTTTCTTT. Its protein is CASSLQGETEAFF.

The chain combines TRBV9 with TRBJ1-4; D remains ambiguous. The germline V gene has CDR1 SGDLS and CDR2 YYNGEE. Trimming left V 3 bases short and J 8 bases short, with 14 bases between. The CDR3 has 14 amino acids. Written as DNA, the CDR3 is TGTGCCAGCAGCGGACGTGGGTCGGGGGAAAAACTGTTTTTT. It codes for CASSGRGSGEKLFF.

As DNA, the CDR3 is TGTGCCAGCAGCTTGGCGGAGTTTCCCTACGAGCAGTACTTC. Translated, it gives CASSLAEFPYEQYF. This chain joins TRBV5-6 and TRBJ2-7; D remains ambiguous. Trimming removed 0 bases at V and 2 bases at J, with 9 bases between. Germline V CDR1 and CDR2: SGHDT, YYEEEE. The CDR3 sequence is 14 residues long.

The chain combines TRBV11-1 with TRBJ1-1; D gene ambiguous. The CDR3 runs to 12 residues. Between the trimmed V and J ends, which lost 6 bases and 6 bases, there was a span of 11 bases. Per the germline V gene, CDR1 is SGHAT and CDR2 is FQDESV (reference sequence). DNA for the CDR3: TGTGCCAGCAGTGATGGAGGCGCTGAAGCTTTCTTT. Its translation: CASSDGGAEAFF.

The rearrangement joins TRBV21-1 to TRBJ2-5. TRBV21-1 is an annotated pseudogene. The CDR3 contains 17 residues. DNA for the CDR3: TGTGCCAGCAGCAAAGCGCCCGGGCCCTTGGTCCAAGAGACCCAGTACTTC. It yields the protein CASSKAPGPLVQETQYF.

The rearrangement links TRBV5-4 to TRBJ2-7; tentative D call: TRBD1 (5 bases). The CDR3 length is 13 residues. The V end was cut by 0 bases, the J end by 3 bases, with 7 bases between. The V gene's germline CDR1 is SGHNT and CDR2 YYREEE (reference sequence). The CDR3: CASSLGGGYEQYF. The CDR3, as DNA: TGTGCCAGCAGCTTGGGGGGCGGCTACGAGCAGTACTTC.

This clone was observed a single time. The chain has TRBV9 and TRBJ1-5; TRBD1 is a possible D gene (6 bases). V was cut by 0 bases and J by 6 bases, with 10 bases left in between. The CDR3 spans 14 residues. Germline CDR1 and CDR2: SGDLS and YYNGEE. CDR3 sequence reads: CASSVAAGVQPQHF. The CDR3 DNA sequence: TGTGCCAGCAGCGTAGCGGCAGGGGTTCAGCCCCAGCATTTT.

V is TRBV6-6 and J is TRBJ1-5, with a tentative D call TRBD1 (6 bases). V was cut by 7 bases and J by 6 bases, with 22 bases left in between. The CDR3 spans 16 residues. The V gene's germline CDR1 is MNHNY and CDR2 SVGAGI (reference sequence). This CDR3 is CASTTGWFRGSQPQHF. The CDR3 region has the DNA TGTGCCAGCACCACCGGGTGGTTCAGGGGTAGTCAGCCCCAGCATTTT.

The rearrangement joins TRBV4-3 to TRBJ2-1; the D is unclear. This CDR3 has 15 residues. V was shortened by 0 bases and J by 7 bases, with 13 bases between the two germline ends. Germline CDR1 is LGHNA and CDR2 is YSLEER. The chain's CDR3 is CASSQDNRVGNEQFF. For the CDR3, the DNA is TGCGCCAGCAGCCAAGATAATCGTGTGGGAAATGAGCAGTTCTTC.

This chain connects TRBV5-8 to TRBJ1-5; 8 bases are a match to TRBD1. CDR3 length: 17 amino acids. Germline assignment: CDR1 SGHTS and CDR2 YDEGEE. The V and J ends lost 2 bases and 1 base, in that order; junction bases with no gene match: 8. DNA of the CDR3: TGTGCCAGCAGCTTAGGACAGGGTAGAAGGAGCAATCAGCCCCAGCATTTT. This codes for CASSLGQGRRSNQPQHF. Drawing the rest from reference TRBV5-8 and TRBJ1-5, the complete variable domain is EAGVTQSPTHLIKTRGQQATLRCSPISGHTSVYWYQQALGLGLQFLLWYDEGEERNRGNFPPRFSGRQFPNYSSELNVNALELEDSALYLCASSLGQGRRSNQPQHFGDGTRLSIL.

Sample share makes this clone medium-sized (0.01 to 0.1%). V is TRBV10-3 and J is TRBJ2-5; 10 bases map to TRBD2. V trimming: 6 bases; J trimming: 1 base; junction bases outside the gene matches: 8. CDR1 and CDR2 (germline): ENHRY, SYGVKD. This CDR3 has 16 amino acids. The CDR3, as DNA: TGTGCCATCAGCCCGCTAGCGGGAGAAGGCCAAGAGACCCAGTACTTC. Translation gives CAISPLAGEGQETQYF.